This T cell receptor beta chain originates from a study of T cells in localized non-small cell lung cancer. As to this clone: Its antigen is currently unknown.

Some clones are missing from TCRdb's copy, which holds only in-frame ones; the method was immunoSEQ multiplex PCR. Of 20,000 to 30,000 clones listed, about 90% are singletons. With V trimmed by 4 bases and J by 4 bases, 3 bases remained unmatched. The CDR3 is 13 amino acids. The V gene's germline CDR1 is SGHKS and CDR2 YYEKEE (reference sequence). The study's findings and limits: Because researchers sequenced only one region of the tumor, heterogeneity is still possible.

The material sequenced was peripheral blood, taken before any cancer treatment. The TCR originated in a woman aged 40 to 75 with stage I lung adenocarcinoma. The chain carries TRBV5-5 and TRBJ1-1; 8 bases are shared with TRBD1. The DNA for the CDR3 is TGTGCCAGCAGCGTTACAGGGGGCACTGAAGCTTTCTTT. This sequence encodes CASSVTGGTEAFF.